These 8 T cell receptor beta chains were sequenced from one sample in a study of spatial heterogeneity in lung cancer. Time point denoted: sample taken at primary tumor resection. TCRdb processed the 5' RACE reads anew with MiXCR; each CDR3 protein has one entry. Altogether around 24,000 distinct CDR3 sequences are present, 7% being singletons, with the ten largest covering approximately 15%. The sample here was PBMCs, taken at surgery. These receptors all stem from a male donor with early-stage non-small cell lung cancer.

This rearrangement joins TRBV28 to TRBJ2-7, with 8 bases lining up with TRBD2. With V trimmed by 5 bases and J by 7 bases, 7 bases remained unmatched. This CDR3 region has 13 residues. Germline CDR1 and CDR2: MDHEN and SYDVKM. The CDR3 sequence is CASSPPTGGEQYF. The CDR3 region has the DNA TGTGCCAGCAGTCCACCGACGGGGGGGGAGCAGTACTTC.

Many counts were recorded for this clonotype. The V call is TRBV10-3, the J call TRBJ2-1; 12 nucleotides match TRBD1. There are 14 residues in the CDR3. V dropped 6 bases and J dropped 6; count of bases not matched to a gene: 3. Germline V gene sequence: CDR1 ENHRY, CDR2 SYGVKD. In DNA form, the CDR3 reads TGTGCCATCAGGGGACAGGGGGCCTCCAATGAGCAGTTCTTC. It specifies CAIRGQGASNEQFF.

This clonotype has just a few counts. V gene TRBV20-1 combines with J gene TRBJ1-1, with 7 bases lining up with TRBD1. V shed 5 bases, J shed 0 bases, and the junction held 12 bases outside the gene matches. The CDR3 is 16 amino acids. Germline CDR1 reads DFQATT; CDR2 reads SNEGSKA (reference sequence). CDR3 residues: CSAERRTGSMNTEAFF. Here the CDR3 DNA reads TGCAGTGCTGAACGAAGGACAGGTTCGATGAACACTGAAGCTTTCTTT.

This clonotype was found many times. This chain links TRBV29-1 with TRBJ2-3; no firm D call. V was pared by 1 base and J by 3 bases, with 8 bases between. The CDR3 covers 13 residues. Germline CDR1 reads SQVTM; CDR2 reads ANQGSEA. CDR3 residues: CSVEGMGTDTQYF. In nucleotides, the CDR3 is TGCAGCGTTGAAGGGATGGGAACAGATACGCAGTATTTT.

V is TRBV12-3 or TRBV12-4 and J is TRBJ1-3, with unresolved D. V lost 3 bases, J lost 0 bases, and 9 bases lay in between. CDR3 length equals 15 residues. DNA for the CDR3: TGTGCCAGCAGTTTTGGCAGTCACTCTGGAAACACCATATATTTT. Encoded protein: CASSFGSHSGNTIYF.

CDR3 sequence (DNA): TGTGCCAGCAGCCGGGGACTAGCGGGGGGGACAGATACGCAGTATTTT. It translates to CASSRGLAGGTDTQYF. The chain carries TRBV2 and TRBJ2-3, with TRBD2 identical over 16 bases. Germline trimming cut 6 bases from V and 3 bases from J; bases unmatched to any gene: 3. This CDR3 is built from 16 residues. CDR1 SNHLY and CDR2 FYNNEI come from the germline V gene.

Ten or more counts support this clonotype. The chain links TRBV3-1 to TRBJ1-1; D not certain. Between the trimmed V and J ends, which lost 1 base and 6 bases, there was a span of 9 bases. The CDR3 extends over 13 amino acids. Germline assignment: CDR1 LGHDT and CDR2 YNNKEL (reference sequence). The CDR3: CASSQARWAEAFF. The CDR3 coding sequence is TGTGCCAGCAGCCAAGCGAGGTGGGCTGAAGCTTTCTTT.

This clonotype occurred many times. The rearrangement uses TRBV20-1 and TRBJ1-2, with 7 nucleotides matching TRBD1. V trimming: 4 bases; J trimming: 12 bases; junction bases outside the gene matches: 17. This CDR3 contains 14 residues. Germline CDR1 DFQATT, CDR2 SNEGSKA (reference sequence). The CDR3 nucleotides read TGCAGTGCTACCAGCCCGGGACAGCTCTCTTTAAACACCTTC. This encodes CSATSPGQLSLNTF.